The 12 T cell receptor beta chains presented below share a single source sample, sequenced in a study of blood T cell repertoires in COVID-19. Assay: immunoSEQ multiplex PCR; the TCRdb copy retains only in-frame clones and omits some. The data hold about 250,000 clones, with roughly 84% observed a single time. What was sequenced was peripheral blood. These receptor sequences come from a human donor with COVID-19, enrolled during active disease. The donor label of this sample is uncertain.

The chain employs TRBV4-3 and TRBJ1-2; 10 bases are a match to TRBD1. The CDR3 sequence is 16 residues long. From germline, CDR1 is LGHNA and CDR2 YSLEER. Trimming at V came to 1 base and at J to 8 bases, leaving 10 bases not matched to a gene. CDR3 DNA: TGCGCCAGCAGCCAAGTTCCCGGGACAGGGGACCTCGGCTACACCTTC. Translating it yields CASSQVPGTGDLGYTF.

This chain connects TRBV12-3 or TRBV12-4 to TRBJ1-1; weak D call: TRBD1 (6 bases). The CDR3 length is 12 residues. V lost 6 bases and J lost 9, with 14 bases in between. The CDR3 DNA reads as TGTGCCAGCAGCCAGTCCGGGACAAAAGCTTTCTTT. It translates to CASSQSGTKAFF.

The chain carries TRBV7-9 and TRBJ2-3; 12 positions match TRBD2. This CDR3 spans 16 amino acids. V trimming: 7 bases; J trimming: 7 bases; junction bases outside the gene matches: 12. From germline, CDR1 is SEHNR and CDR2 FQNEAQ (reference sequence). The CDR3 nucleotides are TGTGCCAGCAATTCCCAGACTAGCGGGGGCGCAAATACGCAGTATTTT. It encodes CASNSQTSGGANTQYF.

This clone was seen ten or more times. This chain connects TRBV7-2 to TRBJ1-4; D is ambiguous. V gave up 1 base and J gave up 3 bases, with 9 bases separating them. This CDR3 comprises 15 residues. From germline, CDR1 is SGHTA and CDR2 FQGNSA. This chain's CDR3 is CASSLVLGANEKLFF. CDR3 coding DNA: TGTGCCAGCAGCTTAGTGCTAGGTGCTAATGAAAAACTGTTTTTT.

The genes are TRBV7-9 and TRBJ1-1; D remains unclear. Trimming cost V 2 bases and J 5 bases, with 9 bases left between them. Germline V CDR1 and CDR2: SEHNR, FQNEAQ (reference sequence). This CDR3 contains 13 residues. CDR3 sequence: CASSLWERTEAFF. DNA of the CDR3: TGTGCCAGCAGCTTATGGGAGAGGACTGAAGCTTTCTTT.

This clone came up once. The chain carries TRBV29-1 and TRBJ2-3; a weak D match, TRBD2 (5 bases). Trimming shortened V by 3 bases and J by 0 bases, and 10 bases separated the two germline ends. Germline CDR1 SQVTM, CDR2 ANQGSEA. This CDR3 comprises 14 residues. Written as DNA, the CDR3 is TGCAGCGTTGACGGGCGACTAAGCACAGATACGCAGTATTTT. Amino acids: CSVDGRLSTDTQYF.

The rearrangement joins TRBV9 to TRBJ2-2; D is uncertain. Deletions cut 1 base from V and 5 bases from J, with 6 bases between. The CDR3 totals 13 residues. Per germline, CDR1 SGDLS and CDR2 YYNGEE. CDR3 nucleotide sequence: TGTGCCAGCAGCGTATTTCTGACCGGGGAGCTGTTTTTT. It is translated as CASSVFLTGELFF.

This clone was found a few times. V gene TRBV7-8 combines with J gene TRBJ1-2; 8 positions agree with TRBD1. With 4 bases clipped from V and 4 bases from J, the junction kept 2 bases outside the gene matches. Looked up from germline, CDR1 is SGHVS and CDR2 is FQNEAQ. The CDR3 contains 13 residues. The CDR3 DNA follows: TGTGCCAGCAGCTCAGGGGGCGGCTATGGCTACACCTTC. Translation: CASSSGGGYGYTF. Looking up the rest from reference TRBV7-8 and TRBJ1-2 gives the full variable domain: GAGVSQSPRYKVAKRGQDVALRCDPISGHVSLFWYQQALGQGPEFLTYFQNEAQLDKSGLPSDRFFAERPEGSVSTLKIQRTQQEDSAVYLCASSSGGGYGYTFGSGTRLTVV.

The J gene is TRBJ1-1, the V gene TRBV9; 8 bases fit TRBD1. The CDR3 runs to 15 residues. The trim removed 4 bases at V and 0 bases at J, leaving 5 bases unmatched. Germline CDR1 and CDR2: SGDLS and YYNGEE. CDR3 sequence: CASSIRTGMNTEAFF. DNA of the CDR3: TGTGCCAGCAGCATAAGGACAGGGATGAACACTGAAGCTTTCTTT.

The CDR3 nucleotides read TGTGCCACCGGACAGCCGAACACTGAAGCTTTCTTT. This sequence encodes CATGQPNTEAFF. The chain has TRBV15 and TRBJ1-1; weak D call: TRBD1 (6 bases). Trimming removed 8 bases from V and 1 base from J, with 8 bases in between. CDR1 and CDR2 (germline): LNHNV, YYDKDF (reference sequence). This CDR3 region has 12 residues.

In its sample, this clone was seen a few times. V usage is TRBV11-1 and J usage is TRBJ1-2; the D gene is possibly TRBD1 (6 bases). Looked up from germline, CDR1 is SGHAT and CDR2 is FQDESV (reference sequence). The CDR3 consists of 14 residues. Trimming removed 5 bases at V and 3 bases at J, with 13 bases between. The CDR3 nucleotides are TGTGCCAGCAGCCCCTTCGGGACATACTATGGCTACACCTTC. Translation gives CASSPFGTYYGYTF.

The gene calls are TRBV6-5 and TRBJ1-1; possibly TRBD1 for D (5 bases). Trimming removed 6 bases from V and 6 bases from J, with 11 bases in between. Germline lookup yields CDR1 MNHEY and CDR2 SVGAGI. CDR3 length equals 12 residues. The CDR3 bases are TGTGCCAGCAGAACCTCAGGGCCTGAAGCTTTCTTT. Translation: CASRTSGPEAFF.